This T cell receptor beta chain was documented in a study of blood T cell repertoires in COVID-19. Germline V lookup: CDR1 SGHDN, CDR2 FVKESK. The V and J ends lost 1 base and 6 bases respectively, with 9 bases between them. This CDR3 region has 13 residues. Some clones are missing from TCRdb's copy, which holds only in-frame ones; the method was immunoSEQ multiplex PCR. The sample lists a few hundred thousand clones; around 86% were seen once. Sequencing was done on a sample of peripheral blood. The sequence was collected from a woman aged 70-85 years with active or convalescent COVID-19. This chain joins TRBV14 and TRBJ1-2, with TRBD1 as a possible D gene (6 bases). The CDR3 region has the DNA TGTGCCAGCAGCCAAGTAGGGGGACATGGCTACACCTTC. It yields the protein CASSQVGGHGYTF.